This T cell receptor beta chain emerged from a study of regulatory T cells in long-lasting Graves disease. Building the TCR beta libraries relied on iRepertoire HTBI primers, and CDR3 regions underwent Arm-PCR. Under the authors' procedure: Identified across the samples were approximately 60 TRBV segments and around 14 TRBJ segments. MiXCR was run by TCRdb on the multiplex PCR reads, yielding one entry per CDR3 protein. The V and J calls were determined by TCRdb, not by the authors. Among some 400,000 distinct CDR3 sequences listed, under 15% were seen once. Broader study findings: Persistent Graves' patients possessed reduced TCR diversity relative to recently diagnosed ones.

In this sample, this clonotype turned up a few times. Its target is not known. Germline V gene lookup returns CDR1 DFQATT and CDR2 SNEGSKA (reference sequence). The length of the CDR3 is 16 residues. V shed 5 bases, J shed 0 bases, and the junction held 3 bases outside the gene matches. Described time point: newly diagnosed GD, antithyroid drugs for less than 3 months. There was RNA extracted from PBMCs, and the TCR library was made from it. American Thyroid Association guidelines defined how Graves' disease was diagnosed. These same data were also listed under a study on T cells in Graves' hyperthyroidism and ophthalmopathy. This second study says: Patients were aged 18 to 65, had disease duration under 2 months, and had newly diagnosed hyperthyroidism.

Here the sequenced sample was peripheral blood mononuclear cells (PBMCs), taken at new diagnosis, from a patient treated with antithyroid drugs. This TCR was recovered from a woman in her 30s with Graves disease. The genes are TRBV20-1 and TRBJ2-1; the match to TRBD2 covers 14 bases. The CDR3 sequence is CSALGTSGSSYNEQFF. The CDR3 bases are TGCAGTGCTTTAGGGACTAGCGGGAGCTCCTACAATGAGCAGTTCTTC.